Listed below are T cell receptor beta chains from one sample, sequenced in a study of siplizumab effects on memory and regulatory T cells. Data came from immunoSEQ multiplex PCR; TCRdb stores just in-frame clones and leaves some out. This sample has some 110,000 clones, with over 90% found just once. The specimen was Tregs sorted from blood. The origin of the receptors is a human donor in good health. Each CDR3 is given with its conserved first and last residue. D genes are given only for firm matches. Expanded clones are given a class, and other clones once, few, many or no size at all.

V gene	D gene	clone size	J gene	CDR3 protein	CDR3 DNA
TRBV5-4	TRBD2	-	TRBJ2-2	CASSPGRLGTGELFF	TGTGCCAGCAGCCCCGGGAGGTTGGGGACCGGGGAGCTGTTTTTT
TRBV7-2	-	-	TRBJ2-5	CASSLGPGIGQETQYF	TGTGCCAGCAGCTTAGGACCGGGGATCGGCCAAGAGACCCAGTACTTC
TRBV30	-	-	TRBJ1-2	CAWTPGVGYGYTF	TGTGCCTGGACCCCAGGGGTCGGGTATGGCTACACCTTC
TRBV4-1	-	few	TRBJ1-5	CASSQDGTRNQPQHF	TGCGCCAGCAGCCAAGATGGAACTCGCAATCAGCCCCAGCATTTT
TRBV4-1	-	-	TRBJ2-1	CASSLYALGLGEQFF	TGCGCCAGCAGCCTCTACGCCCTTGGTCTAGGGGAGCAGTTCTTC
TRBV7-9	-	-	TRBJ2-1	CASSLDSGVSSYNEQFF	TGTGCCAGCAGCTTAGATTCGGGGGTAAGCTCCTACAATGAGCAGTTCTTC
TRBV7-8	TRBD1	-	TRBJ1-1	CASSSGDRDGLRYTEAFF	TGTGCCAGCAGCTCCGGGGACAGGGACGGTCTTCGGTACACTGAAGCTTTCTTT
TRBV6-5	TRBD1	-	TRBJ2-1	CATRRDRGLGEQFF	TGTGCCACACGCCGGGACAGGGGGCTTGGTGAGCAGTTCTTC
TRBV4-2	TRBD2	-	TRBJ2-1	CASSHSGTRDEQFF	TGTGCCAGCAGCCATAGCGGGACTAGGGATGAGCAGTTCTTC
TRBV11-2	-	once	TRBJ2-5	CASSRVGELETQYF	TGTGCCAGCAGCCGTGTGGGGGAATTGGAGACCCAGTACTTC
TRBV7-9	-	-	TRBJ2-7	CASSLSGVRPTYEQYF	TGTGCCAGCAGCCTCTCCGGGGTCCGTCCGACTTACGAGCAGTACTTC
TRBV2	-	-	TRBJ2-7	CASRPDAYEQYF	TGTGCCAGCAGGCCAGATGCCTACGAGCAGTACTTC
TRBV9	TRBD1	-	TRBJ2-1	CASTRTTGLNEQFF	TGTGCCAGCACCCGGACGACAGGGTTAAATGAGCAGTTCTTC
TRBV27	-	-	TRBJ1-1	CASSTSTGANTEAFF	TGTGCCAGCAGTACCTCGACAGGAGCTAACACTGAAGCTTTCTTT
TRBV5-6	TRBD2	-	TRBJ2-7	CASRLGLAGDEQYF	TGTGCCAGCAGACTCGGACTAGCGGGAGACGAGCAGTACTTC
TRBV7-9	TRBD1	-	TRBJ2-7	CASSSTGNRYEQYF	TGTGCCAGCAGCTCGACAGGGAACCGGTACGAGCAGTACTTC
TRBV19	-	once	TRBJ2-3	CASSMLGQGGDTQYF	TGTGCCAGTAGTATGCTTGGGCAGGGCGGCGATACGCAGTATTTT
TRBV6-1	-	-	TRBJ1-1	CASSPEGGRAEAFF	TGTGCCAGCAGCCCCGAAGGAGGGCGCGCTGAAGCTTTCTTT
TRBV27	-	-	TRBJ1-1	CASSFGQLNTEAFF	TGTGCCAGCAGTTTCGGACAGTTGAACACTGAAGCTTTCTTT
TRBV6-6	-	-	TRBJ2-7	CASSTILASEQYF	TGTGCCAGCAGCACAATACTAGCTTCCGAGCAGTACTTC
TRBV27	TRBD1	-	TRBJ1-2	CASSPETGRLNYGYTF	TGTGCCAGCAGTCCCGAGACAGGGCGATTAAACTATGGCTACACCTTC
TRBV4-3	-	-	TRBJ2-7	CASSQDPVSTGYSYEQYF	TGCGCCAGCAGCCAGGACCCCGTTAGTACAGGGTATAGCTACGAGCAGTACTTC
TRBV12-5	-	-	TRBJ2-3	CASGKGDTQYF	TGTGCTAGTGGAAAGGGAGATACGCAGTATTTT
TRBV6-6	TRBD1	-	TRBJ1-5	CASSYPGQGAEPQHF	TGTGCCAGCAGTTATCCGGGACAGGGGGCTGAGCCCCAGCATTTT
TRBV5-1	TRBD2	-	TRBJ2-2	CASSDLNGGIAGELFF	TGCGCCAGCAGCGATTTAAACGGGGGGATCGCCGGGGAGCTGTTTTTT
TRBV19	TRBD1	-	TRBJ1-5	CASSSRQGTFMSNQPQHF	TGTGCCAGTAGTTCCCGACAGGGAACCTTTATGAGCAATCAGCCCCAGCATTTT
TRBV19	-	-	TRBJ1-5	CASGAQPQHF	TGTGCCAGTGGTGCCCAGCCCCAGCATTTT
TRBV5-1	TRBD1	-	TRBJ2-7	CASSLGSLIGTGEFYEQYF	TGCGCCAGCAGCTTGGGATCTCTTATCGGGACAGGCGAATTCTACGAGCAGTACTTC
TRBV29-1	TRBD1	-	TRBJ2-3	CSVDRGDTQYF	TGCAGCGTTGACAGGGGGGATACGCAGTATTTT
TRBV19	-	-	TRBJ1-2	CASSIAGGNYGYTF	TGTGCCAGTAGTATCGCTGGGGGCAACTATGGCTACACCTTC
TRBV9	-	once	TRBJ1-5	CASSVTDNQPQHF	TGTGCCAGCAGCGTAACAGATAATCAGCCCCAGCATTTT
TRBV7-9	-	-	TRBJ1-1	CASSSTRQGDAFF	TGTGCCAGCAGCTCCACCCGCCAGGGTGACGCTTTCTTT
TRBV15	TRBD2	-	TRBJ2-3	CATSKGWVGTSGSADTQYF	TGTGCCACCAGCAAAGGATGGGTTGGGACTAGCGGGTCGGCAGATACGCAGTATTTT
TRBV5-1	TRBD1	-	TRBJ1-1	CASSRGGQENTEAFF	TGCGCCAGCTCTAGGGGGGGACAGGAGAACACTGAAGCTTTCTTT
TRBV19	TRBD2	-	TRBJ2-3	CATLSTSGRGDTQYF	TGTGCCACTCTCTCGACTAGCGGGAGAGGAGATACGCAGTATTTT
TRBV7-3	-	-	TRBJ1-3	CASSLGPRGSGNTIYF	TGTGCCAGCAGCCTAGGGCCTCGGGGCTCTGGAAACACCATATATTTT
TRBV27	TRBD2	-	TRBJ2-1	CASSLFPPAGAYNEQFF	TGTGCCAGCAGTTTATTCCCTCCGGCGGGAGCCTACAATGAGCAGTTCTTC
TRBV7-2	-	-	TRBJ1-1	CASRMTGVTEAFF	TGTGCCAGCAGAATGACTGGAGTCACTGAAGCTTTCTTT
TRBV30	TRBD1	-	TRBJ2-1	CACPRGPSYNEQFF	TGTGCCTGCCCCAGGGGGCCGTCCTACAATGAGCAGTTCTTC
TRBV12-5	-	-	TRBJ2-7	CASGPRRDFAYEQYF	TGTGCTAGTGGTCCGCGACGGGACTTTGCCTACGAGCAGTACTTC
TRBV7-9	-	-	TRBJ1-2	CASSLGGYGYTF	TGTGCCAGCAGCTTAGGAGGGTATGGCTACACCTTC
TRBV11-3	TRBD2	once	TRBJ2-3	CASSTSGGTDTQYF	TGTGCCAGCAGCACTAGCGGGGGGACAGATACGCAGTATTTT
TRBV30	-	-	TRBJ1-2	CAWGPRKSGYTF	TGTGCCTGGGGACCCCGGAAATCTGGCTACACCTTC
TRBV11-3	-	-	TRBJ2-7	CASSLDSKYEQYF	TGTGCCAGCAGCTTAGATTCGAAGTACGAGCAGTACTTC
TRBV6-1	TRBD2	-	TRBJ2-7	CASSWDYWYEQYF	TGTGCCAGCAGTTGGGACTATTGGTACGAGCAGTACTTC
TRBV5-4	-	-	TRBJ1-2	CASRPRDRGYGYTF	TGTGCCAGCAGACCAAGAGATAGAGGCTATGGCTACACCTTC
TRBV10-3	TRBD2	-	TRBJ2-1	CAIREGGSSYNEQFF	TGTGCCATCAGGGAAGGCGGGAGCTCCTACAATGAGCAGTTCTTC